This T cell receptor (beta chain) was recovered during a study of T cells in localized non-small cell lung cancer. Study-wide results and caveats: Uninvolved adjacent lung showed peak T cell clonality, exceeding tumor. Adjacent lung exhibited a median of approximately 59 among the 100 most abundant tumor clones. Longer survival (overall) was linked to higher T cell density in blood.

Between the trimmed V and J ends, which lost 0 bases and 1 base, there was a span of 14 bases. Germline CDR1 reads SGHKS; CDR2 reads YYEKEE (reference sequence). The CDR3 is 16 amino acids. Of note for this clone: The antigen is unknown.

The method was immunoSEQ multiplex PCR; TCRdb's version includes in-frame clones alone and lacks a portion of them. The sample records some 54,000 clones, about three quarters being singletons. The receptor was derived from a woman aged 35-70 years with stage II lung adenocarcinoma. The chain joins TRBV5-5 to TRBJ2-7; D might be TRBD1 (7 bases). Sequencing used PBMCs, obtained before any cancer treatment. The CDR3 spells CASSLGARDSSYEQYF. As DNA, the CDR3 is TGTGCCAGCAGCTTGGGGGCGCGGGACAGTTCCTACGAGCAGTACTTC.